The clone carrying this T cell receptor (beta chain) was detected ten times or more. Using RNA template, CDR3s of TCR alpha and beta were amplified with iRepertoire arm-PCR. Via MiXCR, TCRdb re-called the multiplex PCR reads, giving one row per CDR3 protein. The sample has 84,000 or so distinct CDR3 sequences, around a quarter seen once. This specimen comes from a study of glioma-infiltrating T cells. V lost 4 bases and J lost 4, with 10 bases in between. Germline V gives CDR1 SQVTM, CDR2 ANQGSEA. The CDR3 has 12 amino acids. This sequence joins TRBV29-1 and TRBJ1-2, with D perhaps matching TRBD1 (5 bases). The sample comprised glioma tissue, nonneoplastic brain tissue, or PBMCs (not recorded which). The clonotype was recovered from a human donor with low-grade glioma or glioblastoma, undergoing nonglioma brain surgery, or in good health (not recorded which). The CDR3 DNA follows: TGCAGCGTTGTAGGGGTCAGCTATGGCTACACCTTC. It encodes CSVVGVSYGYTF.